Listed here are 16 T cell receptor beta chains from one sample, sequenced in a study of T cell responses to AZD1222 COVID-19 vaccine. Assay: immunoSEQ multiplex PCR; the TCRdb copy retains only in-frame clones and omits some. The sample carries tens of thousands of clones, about 91% recorded once. Sequenced material: peripheral blood, taken on day 0 of AZD1222 vaccination. The receptors were sampled from an adult in good health.

The chain employs TRBV20-1 and TRBJ2-2; D gene unclear. The CDR3 has 11 residues. Germline assignment: CDR1 DFQATT and CDR2 SNEGSKA (reference sequence). The V end lost 6 bases, the J end lost 1 base, and 3 bases lay between the germline ends. CDR3 coding DNA: TGCAGTGCCGAGAACACCGGGGAGCTGTTTTTT. Translating it yields CSAENTGELFF.

V usage is TRBV30 and J usage is TRBJ2-1; maybe TRBD2 (5 bases). The CDR3 is 12 amino acids. Germline V gives CDR1 GTSNPN, CDR2 SVGIG (reference sequence). Between the trimmed V and J ends, which lost 5 bases and 6 bases, there was a span of 11 bases. CDR3 region: CAWGPGLNEQFF. The CDR3 DNA follows: TGTGCCTGGGGTCCCGGACTCAATGAGCAGTTCTTC.

The V call is TRBV21-1, the J call TRBJ2-2; the listed D gene, TRBD2, was not tested against the DNA. TRBV21-1 is a recognized pseudogene. This CDR3 has 16 amino acids. CDR3 sequence reads: CASSPSGTPNTGELFF. CDR3 DNA: TGTGCCAGCAGCCCCTCCGGGACTCCGAACACCGGGGAGCTGTTTTTT.

V usage is TRBV7-8 and J usage is TRBJ1-1; D is unresolved. The V gene lost 5 bases and the J gene lost 4 bases, with 17 bases spanning the gap. The CDR3 length is 15 residues. Germline V lookup: CDR1 SGHVS, CDR2 FQNEAQ. CDR3 nucleotide sequence: TGTGCCAGCAGCGAGACGGGTTACCTGAGCACTGAAGCTTTCTTT. Protein: CASSETGYLSTEAFF.

The rearrangement joins TRBV24-1 to TRBJ2-3, with 8 bases identical to TRBD1. There are 16 residues in the CDR3. Trimming removed 3 bases from V and 2 bases from J; junction bases left unmatched: 6. From germline, CDR1 is KGHDR and CDR2 SFDVKD. DNA of the CDR3: TGTGCCACCAGTGATCCGGGACAGGCTTACACAGATACGCAGTATTTT. Residues: CATSDPGQAYTDTQYF.

The V and J genes are TRBV7-8 and TRBJ2-5, with D possibly being TRBD1 (6 bases). V was cut by 10 bases and J by 1 base, with 31 bases left in between. Germline CDR1 SGHVS, CDR2 FQNEAQ. The CDR3 is made up of 19 amino acids. In DNA, the CDR3 is TGTGCCACCGAGGCGGAAACATATCGTTCGGACAGCTTCCAAGAGACCCAGTACTTC. This codes for CATEAETYRSDSFQETQYF.

In its sample, this clone was seen once. The chain has TRBV28 and TRBJ2-7, with a tentative D call TRBD2 (6 bases). Trimming removed 0 bases at V and 6 bases at J, with 12 bases between. There are 14 residues in the CDR3. Germline loops: CDR1 MDHEN, CDR2 SYDVKM. The CDR3 nucleotides are TGTGCCAGCAGTTTATGGTCGCCCGGGAGCGAGCAGTACTTC. This translates into CASSLWSPGSEQYF.

This clone was counted only a few times. V gene TRBV7-2 combines with J gene TRBJ2-3, with a possible D match to TRBD2 (5 bases). CDR1 and CDR2 from the germline V gene are SGHTA and FQGNSA. Trimming pared 1 base from V and 5 bases from J, leaving 13 bases between. The CDR3 has 15 residues. The CDR3: CASSLGPGSQDTQYF. The CDR3 DNA reads as TGTGCCAGCAGCTTAGGTCCGGGGTCACAAGATACGCAGTATTTT.

The V gene is TRBV6-1, the J gene TRBJ2-7; a possible D gene is TRBD1 (5 bases). This CDR3 spans 13 amino acids. V lost 3 bases to trimming and J lost 2 bases, with 8 bases between them. Germline CDR1 MNHNS, CDR2 SASEGT. CDR3 nucleotides: TGTGCCAGCAGTGAGAGACAGACCTACGAGCAGTACTTC. This encodes CASSERQTYEQYF.

This clone appeared a few times. The chain couples TRBV2 to TRBJ2-7, with 8 bases aligning to TRBD1. J lost 6 bases, V lost 2 bases, and 6 bases had no gene match. Germline CDR1 SNHLY, CDR2 FYNNEI. There are 14 residues in the CDR3. CDR3 DNA sequence: TGTGCCAGCAGTGAAACAGGGGGGTTAGGCGAGCAGTACTTC. It specifies CASSETGGLGEQYF.

J is TRBJ2-5 and V is TRBV29-1; weak D call: TRBD2 (5 bases). V dropped 7 bases and J dropped 5 bases, with 14 bases sitting between them. The V gene's germline CDR1 is SQVTM and CDR2 ANQGSEA. The CDR3 sequence is 12 residues long. CDR3 bases: TGCAGCGCTCCGGGTAGCGAGGAGACCCAGTACTTC. Its protein product is CSAPGSEETQYF.

The CDR3 DNA reads TGTGCCAGCAGCTTAGACGAGGGACTTATTTACGAGCAGTACTTC. It codes for CASSLDEGLIYEQYF. The genes are TRBV7-6 and TRBJ2-7; possibly TRBD2 for D (6 bases). Germline assignment: CDR1 SGHVS and CDR2 FNYEAQ. CDR3 length: 15 amino acids. V lost 1 base and J 4 bases, leaving 14 bases between the germline ends.

The J gene is TRBJ2-1, the V gene TRBV7-3, with 8 bases matching TRBD2. V dropped 5 bases and J dropped 5; count of bases not matched to a gene: 8. Germline V gives CDR1 SGHTA, CDR2 FQGTGA. CDR3 length: 15 residues. The CDR3 DNA reads TGTGCCAGCAGCACCAGGCTGACTAGCGACAATGAGCAGTTCTTC. Amino acids: CASSTRLTSDNEQFF. Together with reference TRBV7-3 and TRBJ2-1, the CDR3 gives the full variable domain: GAGVSQTPSNKVTEKGKYVELRCDPISGHTALYWYRQSLGQGPEFLIYFQGTGAADDSGLPNDRFFAVRPEGSVSTLKIQRTERGDSAVYLCASSTRLTSDNEQFFGPGTRLTVL.

This clone has just one count. The V gene is TRBV27, the J gene TRBJ1-1; no clear D. Germline V gene lookup returns CDR1 MNHEY and CDR2 SMNVEV (reference sequence). Trimming shortened V by 4 bases and J by 3 bases, and 12 bases separated the two germline ends. The CDR3 runs 14 residues. CDR3 in amino acids: CASSWAPGDTEAFF. CDR3 nucleotide sequence: TGTGCCAGCAGTTGGGCCCCCGGGGACACTGAAGCTTTCTTT.

The count of this clone is one. The chain carries TRBV9 and TRBJ1-2; D perhaps matches TRBD1 (6 bases). Trimming took off 0 bases at V and 2 bases at J, with 14 bases between the two ends. Germline V gene data show CDR1 as SGDLS and CDR2 as YYNGEE. This CDR3 region has 16 residues. CDR3 sequence reads: CASSVVSTGRNYGYTF. In DNA, the CDR3 is TGTGCCAGCAGCGTAGTGAGTACAGGGCGAAACTATGGCTACACCTTC.

This chain uses TRBV7-9 with TRBJ2-5; the D is unclear. Between the trimmed V and J ends, which lost 4 bases and 1 base, there was a span of 1 base. CDR1 SEHNR and CDR2 FQNEAQ come from the germline V gene (reference sequence). This CDR3 has 11 amino acids. CDR3 nucleotides: TGTGCCAGCAGCTCCCAAGAGACCCAGTACTTC. Its protein is CASSSQETQYF.